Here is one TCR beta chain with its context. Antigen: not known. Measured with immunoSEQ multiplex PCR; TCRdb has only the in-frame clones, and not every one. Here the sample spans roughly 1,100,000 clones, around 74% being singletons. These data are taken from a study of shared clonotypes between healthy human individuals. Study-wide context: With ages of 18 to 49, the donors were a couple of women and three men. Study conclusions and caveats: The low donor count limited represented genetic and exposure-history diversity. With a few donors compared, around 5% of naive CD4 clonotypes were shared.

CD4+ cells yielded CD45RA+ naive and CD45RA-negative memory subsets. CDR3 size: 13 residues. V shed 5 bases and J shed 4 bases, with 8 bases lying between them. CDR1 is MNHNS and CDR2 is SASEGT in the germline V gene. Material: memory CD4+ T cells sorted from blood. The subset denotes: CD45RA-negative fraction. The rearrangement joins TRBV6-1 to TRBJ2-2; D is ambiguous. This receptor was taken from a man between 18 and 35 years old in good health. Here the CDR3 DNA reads TGTGCCAGCAGTACCCCCAGCACCGGGGAGCTGTTTTTT. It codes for CASSTPSTGELFF.